The TCR beta chain described here comes from a study of post-analysis software for immune sequencing data. Overall study: Both relapsing-remitting and secondary progressive multiple sclerosis featured among the disease courses, as did progressive-relapsing multiple sclerosis. Findings of the study overall: Controls showed lower frequencies than patients for five TRBV segments, and TRBV5-6, TRBV5-1 and TRBV20-1 were among these. Significantly decreased normalized Chao1 diversity was recorded for multiple sclerosis patients relative to controls. Co-batched samples clustered tightly together by F measure.

Points on this clonotype: What it binds is not known.

The V gene end was trimmed by 2 bases and the J gene end by 5 bases; junction bases not matched to a gene: 5. This CDR3 comprises 14 residues. Germline loops: CDR1 SQVTM, CDR2 ANQGSEA. Built from TCR beta cDNA, the libraries had unique molecular identifiers in them. Each sample of roughly 0.95 to 10 million input T cells yielded approximately 500,000 cDNA molecules, so each molecule approximated one T cell. TCRdb passed the PCR reads through MiXCR, listing each CDR3 protein once. The table lists about 820,000 distinct CDR3 sequences, under 70% of them singletons. This TCR was recovered from a girl between 5 and 17 years old with multiple sclerosis. The sample comprised blood. The V call is TRBV29-1, the J call TRBJ2-3, with 9 bases matching TRBD2. CDR3 sequence: CSVEIAGVRDTQYF. CDR3 bases: TGCAGCGTTGAAATAGCGGGAGTGAGAGATACGCAGTATTTT.